The TCR beta chain described here comes from a study of spatial heterogeneity in lung cancer. Study results and caveats: It was found that expanded intratumoral alpha and beta TCR counts tracked tumor mutation counts.

In its sample, this clonotype ranks as large (0.1 to 1%). Its matching antigen is unknown. From germline, CDR1 is SQVTM and CDR2 ANQGSEA. Trimming left V 2 bases short and J 7 bases short, with 14 bases between. The CDR3 consists of 13 residues. TCRdb redid the calling of the 5' RACE reads with MiXCR, one entry per CDR3 protein. The data show approximately 1,500 distinct CDR3 sequences, with 20% to 30% seen just once and around 9.9% held by the top ten. Specified time point: sample taken at primary tumor resection. Sequencing covered unsorted whole RNA taken from tumor, nontumor lung or frozen PBMC. This TCR derives from a female donor with early-stage non-small cell lung cancer. The sample was lung tumor tissue, taken at surgery. The chain has TRBV29-1 and TRBJ2-5, with unresolved D. CDR3 sequence: CSVEPDPGATQYF. CDR3 bases: TGCAGCGTTGAACCAGATCCAGGTGCGACCCAGTACTTC.